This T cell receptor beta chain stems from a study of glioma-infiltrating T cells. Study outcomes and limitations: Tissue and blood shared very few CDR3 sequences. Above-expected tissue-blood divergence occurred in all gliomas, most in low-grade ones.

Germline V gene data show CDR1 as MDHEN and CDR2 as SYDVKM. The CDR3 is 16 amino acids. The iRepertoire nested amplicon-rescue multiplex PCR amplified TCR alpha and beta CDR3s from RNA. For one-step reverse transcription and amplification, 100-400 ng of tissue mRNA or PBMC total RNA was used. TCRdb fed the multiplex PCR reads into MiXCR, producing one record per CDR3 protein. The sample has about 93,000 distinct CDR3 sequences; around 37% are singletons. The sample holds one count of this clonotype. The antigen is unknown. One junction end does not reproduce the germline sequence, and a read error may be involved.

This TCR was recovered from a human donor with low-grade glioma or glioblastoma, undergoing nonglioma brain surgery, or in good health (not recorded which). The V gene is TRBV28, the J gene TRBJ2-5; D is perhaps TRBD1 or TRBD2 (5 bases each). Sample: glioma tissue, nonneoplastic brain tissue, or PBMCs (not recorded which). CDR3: CASGISWDGDQEAQYF. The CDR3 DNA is TGTGCCAGCGGTATCTCGTGGGACGGCGATCAAGAGGCCCAGTACTTC.